This entry describes one T cell receptor beta chain. CDR1 is SGHRS, CDR2 YFSETQ, per germline. With V trimmed by 4 bases and J by 3 bases, 5 bases remained unmatched. This CDR3 comprises 15 residues. These data are taken from a study of neoadjuvant nivolumab and ipilimumab in lung cancer. The protocol was immunoSEQ multiplex PCR, while the TCRdb copy is restricted to in-frame clones and leaves out a portion. The sample includes 25,000 to 30,000 clones, around 80% of them seen just once. V usage is TRBV5-1 and J usage is TRBJ2-1; 9 bases agree with TRBD2. The sequence derives from an adult with non-small cell lung cancer. Sequencing used peripheral blood, obtained before neoadjuvant nivolumab, alone or with ipilimumab. CDR3 DNA sequence: TGCGCCAGCAGCATTAGCGGGGGAAACTACAATGAGCAGTTCTTC. Its translation is CASSISGGNYNEQFF.